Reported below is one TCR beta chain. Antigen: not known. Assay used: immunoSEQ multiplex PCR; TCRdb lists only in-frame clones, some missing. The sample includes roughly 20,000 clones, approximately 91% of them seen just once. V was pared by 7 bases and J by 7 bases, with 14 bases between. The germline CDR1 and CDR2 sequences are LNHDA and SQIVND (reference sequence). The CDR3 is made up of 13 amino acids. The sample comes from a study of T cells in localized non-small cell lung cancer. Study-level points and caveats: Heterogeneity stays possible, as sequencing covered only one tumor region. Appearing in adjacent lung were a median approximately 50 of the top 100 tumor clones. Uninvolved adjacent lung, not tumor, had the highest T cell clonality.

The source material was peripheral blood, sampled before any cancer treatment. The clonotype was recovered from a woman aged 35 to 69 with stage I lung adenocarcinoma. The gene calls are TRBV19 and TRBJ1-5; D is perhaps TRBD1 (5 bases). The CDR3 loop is CASKEGTWQPQHF. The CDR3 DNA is TGTGCCAGTAAGGAGGGGACGTGGCAGCCCCAGCATTTT.